This note documents a single T cell receptor beta chain sequence. Its antigen is still unknown. With V trimmed by 5 bases and J by 0 bases, 9 bases remained unmatched. The CDR3 extends over 18 amino acids. Looked up from germline, CDR1 is LGHNA and CDR2 is YSLEER. This sample stems from a study of shared clonotypes between healthy human individuals. Some clones are missing from TCRdb's copy, which holds only in-frame ones; the method was immunoSEQ multiplex PCR. This table has about 1 million clones, around four fifths appearing once. Study-level findings and limits: Sampling included only blood; tissue repertoires likely differ.

The chain carries TRBV4-3 and TRBJ2-7, with 14 bases identical to TRBD2. The specimen sequenced was memory CD4+ T cells sorted from blood. The sample's subset: CD45RA-negative fraction. This sequence was found in a man aged 18 to 29 in good health. Written as DNA, the CDR3 is TGCGCCAGCAGCTACCGACTAGCGGGAGGGCAGAGCTCCTACGAGCAGTACTTC. As protein: CASSYRLAGGQSSYEQYF.